This TCR beta chain was documented in a study of CD8+CD57+ T cells in acquired aplastic anemia. General study points: Researchers report that around 29 CD8+ CDR3 sequences appeared in both patients and controls. Controls and patients did not differ significantly in CD8+ Simpson's diversity.

Deletions cut 3 bases from V and 2 bases from J, with 8 bases between. The length of the CDR3 is 13 residues. Germline lookup yields CDR1 LNHNV and CDR2 YYDKDF (reference sequence). Sequenced patients had shown CD8+CD57+ cell expansion by flow cytometry. The patients all had a severe acquired aplastic anemia diagnosis. As to this clonotype: What it binds is unknown.

CDR3 and TCR beta VDJ profiling relied on genomic DNA as the template. TCRdb reprocessed the reads via MiXCR and lists one record per CDR3 protein. The sample lists 400,000 to 600,000 distinct CDR3 sequences; roughly 34% were seen once. The sample was sorted CD4+, CD8+, or CD8+CD57+ T cells (not recorded which) from PBMCs. The source is a human donor with aplastic anemia. The chain couples TRBV15 to TRBJ2-7; unclear D gene. The CDR3: CATSSPYAYEQYF. CDR3 DNA sequence: TGTGCCACCAGCAGTCCCTATGCCTACGAGCAGTACTTC.